The sequence of this T cell receptor (beta chain) was determined in a study of post-analysis software for immune sequencing data. General study findings and limits: Controls showed lower frequencies than patients for five TRBV segments, and TRBV5-6, TRBV5-1 and TRBV20-1 were among these. When the samples were clustered directly with F measure, those that had been prepared in the same batch showed strong co-clustering. Controls showed significantly higher normalized Chao1 diversity than did multiple sclerosis patients.

The TCR beta cDNA libraries carried unique molecular identifiers. Each batch of about 0.9 to 10 million T cells produced roughly 500,000 cDNA molecules. TCRdb ran MiXCR on the PCR reads and lists one entry per CDR3 protein. The sample yields roughly 800,000 distinct CDR3 sequences, approximately 53% seen once. In this sample, this clonotype turned up once. The antigen is unknown. Germline V gives CDR1 SQVTM, CDR2 ANQGSEA. With V trimmed by 5 bases and J by 4 bases, 9 bases remained unmatched. This CDR3 comprises 15 residues. Sequencing was done on a sample of blood. The V and J genes are TRBV29-1 and TRBJ1-2; TRBD1 matches at 11 bases. The sequence was collected from a girl between 10 and 17 years old with multiple sclerosis. Here the CDR3 DNA reads TGCAGCGTTTTGGCCTCGGGACAGGGGGGCTATGGCTACACCTTC. The encoded protein is CSVLASGQGGYGYTF.